These T cell receptor beta chains were read from a single sample in a study of T cell clones after liver transplantation. The repertoire was sequenced with immunoSEQ multiplex PCR; TCRdb's copy has only in-frame clones and lacks some. This table has some 120,000 clones, 75% to 95% appearing once. Sequences were derived from CD4+ T cells from blood, sampled 12 months after liver transplant. The receptors shown here come from a human patient who received a liver transplant. Certain T cells may be donor cells from the graft. Each CDR3 is given with its conserved first and last residue. Fields, in order: clone size, V gene, D gene, J gene, CDR3 protein, CDR3 DNA. The D gene is left open where the match is weak. Clone size, where shown, is once, few, many, or a class for clones that have expanded.

NA,TRBV7-7,NA,TRBJ1-5,CASSLGQGDQPQHF,TGTGCTAGCAGCTTAGGGCAGGGCGATCAGCCCCAGCATTTT
once,TRBV28,TRBD1,TRBJ2-7,CASRLNRGNYEQYF,TGTGCCAGCAGGCTCAACAGGGGAAACTACGAGCAGTACTTC
NA,TRBV19,NA,TRBJ1-5,CASSIGFGISNQPQHF,TGTGCCAGTAGTATAGGGTTTGGGATCAGCAATCAGCCCCAGCATTTT
NA,TRBV11-3,NA,TRBJ2-5,CASSLAGSRGRETQYF,TGTGCCAGCAGCTTAGCCGGATCGCGGGGGCGGGAGACCCAGTACTTC
once,TRBV7-2,TRBD1,TRBJ1-5,CASSLGEGAGNQPQHF,TGTGCCAGCAGCTTAGGTGAGGGGGCGGGCAATCAGCCCCAGCATTTT
NA,TRBV2,TRBD2,TRBJ2-7,CASGTPGLAGVRSYEQYF,TGTGCCAGTGGGACCCCGGGACTAGCGGGAGTGAGGTCCTACGAGCAGTACTTC
NA,TRBV5-4,NA,TRBJ2-5,CASSPRVSETQYF,TGTGCCAGCAGCCCCAGGGTTTCAGAGACCCAGTACTTC
NA,TRBV7-9,TRBD1,TRBJ2-1,CASSLRDSMFDEQFF,TGTGCCAGCAGCTTAAGGGACAGCATGTTCGATGAGCAGTTCTTC
NA,TRBV15,TRBD2,TRBJ2-7,CATSPGGSYEQYF,TGTGCCACCAGCCCCGGGGGGTCATACGAGCAGTACTTC
NA,TRBV15,NA,TRBJ2-5,CATSSLGVEETQYF,TGTGCCACCAGCAGTCTGGGAGTTGAGGAGACCCAGTACTTC
few,TRBV18,TRBD1,TRBJ1-1,CASSPGQINTEAFF,TGTGCCAGCTCACCGGGACAGATAAACACTGAAGCTTTCTTT
NA,TRBV18,TRBD1,TRBJ1-4,CASSSGQGTEKLFF,TGTGCCAGCTCATCCGGACAGGGGACTGAAAAACTGTTTTTT
NA,TRBV18,TRBD2,TRBJ2-3,CASSPRLAGSTDTQYF,TGTGCCAGCTCACCAAGGCTAGCGGGGAGCACAGATACGCAGTATTTT
NA,TRBV7-9,TRBD2,TRBJ2-5,CASSSGRRGLAGLGETQYF,TGTGCCAGCAGCTCCGGGAGAAGGGGACTAGCGGGCCTCGGCGAGACCCAGTACTTC
NA,TRBV5-1,NA,TRBJ2-5,CASSLQGGETQYF,TGCGCCAGCAGCTTACAGGGTGGGGAGACCCAGTACTTC
NA,TRBV5-6,NA,TRBJ1-3,CASSLMAERTIYF,TGTGCCAGCAGCTTGATGGCAGAGCGTACCATATATTTT
NA,TRBV2,NA,TRBJ2-5,CASSEAEGGWTTQYF,TGTGCCAGCAGTGAAGCGGAGGGGGGCTGGACGACCCAGTACTTC
NA,TRBV5-1,NA,TRBJ1-2,CASSLETGSGYTF,TGCGCCAGCAGCTTGGAAACAGGGTCAGGCTACACCTTC
NA,TRBV5-1,TRBD2,TRBJ2-2,CASRMNSGETGELFF,TGCGCCAGCAGGATGAATAGCGGGGAAACCGGGGAGCTGTTTTTT
NA,TRBV28,TRBD2,TRBJ2-2,CASSSPSGRAYTGELFF,TGTGCCAGCAGCTCCCCTAGCGGGAGGGCCTACACCGGGGAGCTGTTTTTT
once,TRBV19,TRBD1,TRBJ1-5,CASSITGQGARSQPQHF,TGTGCCAGTAGTATCACCGGACAGGGGGCAAGATCTCAGCCCCAGCATTTT
NA,TRBV5-1,TRBD2,TRBJ2-3,CASSSWTSVTDTQYF,TGCGCCAGCAGCTCATGGACTAGCGTCACAGATACGCAGTATTTT
once,TRBV18,TRBD2,TRBJ2-1,CASSLIAGVHPRDNEQFF,TGTGCCAGCTCACTGATAGCGGGAGTACATCCGCGGGACAATGAGCAGTTCTTC
NA,TRBV10-3,NA,TRBJ1-1,CAISESGRANTEAFF,TGTGCCATCAGTGAGTCCGGCAGGGCGAACACTGAAGCTTTCTTT
NA,TRBV7-2,NA,TRBJ1-5,CASSFSGDQPQHF,TGTGCCAGCAGCTTTAGTGGGGATCAGCCCCAGCATTTT
NA,TRBV6-5,TRBD2,TRBJ2-1,CASSGTSGGPNEQFF,TGTGCCAGCAGTGGTACTAGCGGGGGACCCAATGAGCAGTTCTTC
NA,TRBV5-4,TRBD1,TRBJ2-3,CASSPGTGMNTQYF,TGTGCCAGCAGCCCGGGGACAGGGATGAATACGCAGTATTTT
NA,TRBV7-9,NA,TRBJ2-5,CASSYGSFETQYF,TGTGCCAGCAGCTACGGGAGCTTTGAGACCCAGTACTTC
NA,TRBV28,NA,TRBJ1-5,CASRTSNQPQHF,TGTGCCAGCAGGACTTCAAATCAGCCCCAGCATTTT
NA,TRBV9,TRBD2,TRBJ2-1,CASSAQGRSGRGSYNEQFF,TGTGCCAGCAGCGCCCAAGGGAGGAGCGGGAGGGGCTCCTACAATGAGCAGTTCTTC
few,TRBV11-2,TRBD2,TRBJ2-7,CASSLRLAGPYEQYF,TGTGCCAGCAGCTTACGCCTAGCGGGGCCCTACGAGCAGTACTTC
NA,TRBV6-5,NA,TRBJ2-7,CASSSAIGVEQYF,TGTGCCAGCAGTTCCGCTATAGGGGTCGAGCAGTACTTC
NA,TRBV11-1,NA,TRBJ1-1,CASSPIPLRNTEAFF,TGTGCCAGCAGCCCCATTCCTCTTCGGAACACTGAAGCTTTCTTT
NA,TRBV9,TRBD2,TRBJ2-1,CASSFPISGSINNEQFF,TGTGCCAGCAGCTTTCCCATCAGCGGGAGCATAAATAATGAGCAGTTCTTC
NA,TRBV12-5,NA,TRBJ2-1,CASGTEGHGTLEQFF,TGTGCTAGTGGCACGGAGGGCCACGGGACTCTTGAGCAGTTCTTC
NA,TRBV19,TRBD1,TRBJ1-1,CASRKRGTGTTEAFF,TGTGCCAGTAGAAAACGTGGGACAGGGACGACTGAAGCTTTCTTT
NA,TRBV28,TRBD2,TRBJ2-7,CASSFPRTTSGGSRVEQYF,TGTGCCAGCAGTTTCCCCCGTACCACCTCGGGAGGGAGTAGGGTCGAGCAGTACTTC
NA,TRBV15,NA,TRBJ1-5,CATSRDRGGQPQHF,TGTGCCACCAGCAGAGATAGGGGAGGTCAGCCCCAGCATTTT
NA,TRBV4-1,NA,TRBJ1-5,CASSQDTQGWNQPQHF,TGCGCCAGCAGCCAAGACACACAGGGTTGGAATCAGCCCCAGCATTTT
few,TRBV6-6,NA,TRBJ2-7,CASTLPGLPYEQYF,TGTGCCAGCACCCTACCGGGACTGCCCTACGAGCAGTACTTC
NA,TRBV14,NA,TRBJ1-1,CASSLNLATTEAFF,TGTGCCAGCAGCCTCAATTTGGCCACCACTGAAGCTTTCTTT
NA,TRBV19,NA,TRBJ2-7,CASSRDGSSYEQYF,TGTGCCAGTAGTAGGGACGGCAGCTCTTACGAGCAGTACTTC
NA,TRBV11-3,TRBD2,TRBJ2-7,CASSPGTSGRNYEQYF,TGTGCCAGCAGCCCGGGGACTAGCGGGAGGAACTACGAGCAGTACTTC
NA,TRBV14,NA,TRBJ1-2,CASSQGRWGNYGYTF,TGTGCCAGCAGCCAAGGACGGTGGGGAAACTATGGCTACACCTTC
NA,TRBV27,NA,TRBJ1-4,CASSLTTGTTNEKLFF,TGTGCCAGCAGTCTAACTACAGGGACAACTAATGAAAAACTGTTTTTT
NA,TRBV21-1,NA,TRBJ1-3,CASSKGKGPSSGNTIYF,TGTGCCAGCAGCAAAGGGAAAGGGCCCTCCTCTGGAAACACCATATATTTT
NA,TRBV5-1,TRBD2,TRBJ2-1,CASSSSGTTYNEQFF,TGCGCCAGCAGCTCCAGCGGGACCACATACAATGAGCAGTTCTTC
NA,TRBV29-1,NA,TRBJ2-3,CSALGWSESTDTQYF,TGCAGCGCTCTCGGGTGGTCGGAGAGCACAGATACGCAGTATTTT
NA,TRBV5-6,TRBD1,TRBJ1-1,CASRPDRVATEAFF,TGTGCCAGCAGACCAGACAGGGTTGCCACTGAAGCTTTCTTT
NA,TRBV2,NA,TRBJ1-2,CASSERGRDNTF,TGTGCCAGCAGTGAAAGGGGCAGGGATAATACCTTC
NA,TRBV27,TRBD2,TRBJ2-6,CASSSSGTPGANVLTF,TGTGCCAGCAGTTCTAGCGGGACCCCTGGGGCCAACGTCCTGACTTTC